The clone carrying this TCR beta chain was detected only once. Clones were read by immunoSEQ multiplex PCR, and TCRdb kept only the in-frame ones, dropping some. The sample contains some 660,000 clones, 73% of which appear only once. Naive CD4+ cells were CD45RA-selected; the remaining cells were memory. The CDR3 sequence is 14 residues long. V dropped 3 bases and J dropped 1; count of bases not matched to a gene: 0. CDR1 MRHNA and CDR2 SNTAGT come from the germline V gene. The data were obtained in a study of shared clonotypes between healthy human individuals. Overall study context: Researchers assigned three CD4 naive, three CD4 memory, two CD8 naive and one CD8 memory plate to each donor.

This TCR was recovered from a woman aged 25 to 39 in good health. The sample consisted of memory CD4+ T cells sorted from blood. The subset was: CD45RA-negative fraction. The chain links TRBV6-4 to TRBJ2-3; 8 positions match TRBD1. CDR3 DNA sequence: TGTGCCAGCAGTGAACAGGGGGGCACAGATACGCAGTATTTT. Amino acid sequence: CASSEQGGTDTQYF.